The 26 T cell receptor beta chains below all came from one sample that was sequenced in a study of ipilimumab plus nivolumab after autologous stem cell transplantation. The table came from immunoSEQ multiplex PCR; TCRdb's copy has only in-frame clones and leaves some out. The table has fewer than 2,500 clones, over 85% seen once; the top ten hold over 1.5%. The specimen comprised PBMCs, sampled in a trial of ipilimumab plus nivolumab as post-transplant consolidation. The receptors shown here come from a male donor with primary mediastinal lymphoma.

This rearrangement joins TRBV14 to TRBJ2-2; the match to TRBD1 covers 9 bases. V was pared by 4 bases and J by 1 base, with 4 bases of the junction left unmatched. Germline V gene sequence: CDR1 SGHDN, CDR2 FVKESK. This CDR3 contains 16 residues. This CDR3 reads CASSPLGQGNTGELFF. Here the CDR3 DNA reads TGTGCCAGCAGCCCGCTGGGACAGGGGAACACCGGGGAGCTGTTTTTT.

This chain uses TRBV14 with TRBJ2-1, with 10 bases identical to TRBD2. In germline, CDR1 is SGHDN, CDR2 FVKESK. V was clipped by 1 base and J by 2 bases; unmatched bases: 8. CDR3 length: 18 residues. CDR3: CASSQAFFSGRPYNEQFF. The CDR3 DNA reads TGTGCCAGCAGCCAAGCGTTTTTTAGCGGGAGGCCCTACAATGAGCAGTTCTTC.

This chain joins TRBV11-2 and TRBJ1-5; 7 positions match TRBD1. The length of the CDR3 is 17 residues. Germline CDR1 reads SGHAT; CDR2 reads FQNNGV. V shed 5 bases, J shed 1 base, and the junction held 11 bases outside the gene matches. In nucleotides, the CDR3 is TGTGCCAGCAGCCCAGGGGGGAGGGACTACAGCAATCAGCCCCAGCATTTT. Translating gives CASSPGGRDYSNQPQHF.

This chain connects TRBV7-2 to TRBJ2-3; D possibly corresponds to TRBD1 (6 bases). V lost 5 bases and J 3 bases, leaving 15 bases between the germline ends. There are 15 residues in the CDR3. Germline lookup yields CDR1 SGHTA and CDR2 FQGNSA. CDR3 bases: TGTGCCAGCAGCGGGTGGGGGCCTACGACAGATACGCAGTATTTT. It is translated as CASSGWGPTTDTQYF.

The CDR3 nucleotides read TGCGCCAGCAGTCGTAGCTGGCCCGGGGATCAGCCCCAGCATTTT. This gives the protein CASSRSWPGDQPQHF. The chain is built from TRBV4-1 and TRBJ1-5; no clear D. V lost 6 bases, J lost 5 bases, and 17 bases lay in between. The CDR3 runs 15 residues. Germline V gene sequence: CDR1 MGHRA, CDR2 YSYEKL.

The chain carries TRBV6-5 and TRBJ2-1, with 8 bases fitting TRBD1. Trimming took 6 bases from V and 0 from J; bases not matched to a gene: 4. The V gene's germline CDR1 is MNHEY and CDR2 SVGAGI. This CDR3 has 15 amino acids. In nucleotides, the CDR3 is TGTGCCAGCAGATTGACAGGGGACTCCTACAATGAGCAGTTCTTC. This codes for CASRLTGDSYNEQFF.

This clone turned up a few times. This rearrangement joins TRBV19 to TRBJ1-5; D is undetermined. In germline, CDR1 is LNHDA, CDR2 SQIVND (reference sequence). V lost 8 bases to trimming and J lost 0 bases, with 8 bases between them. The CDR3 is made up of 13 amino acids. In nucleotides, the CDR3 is TGTGCCAGTGCCGGATATAGCAATCAGCCCCAGCATTTT. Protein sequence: CASAGYSNQPQHF.

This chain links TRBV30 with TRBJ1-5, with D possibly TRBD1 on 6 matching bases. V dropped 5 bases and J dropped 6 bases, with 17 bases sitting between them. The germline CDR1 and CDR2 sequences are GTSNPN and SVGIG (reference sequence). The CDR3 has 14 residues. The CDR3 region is CAWGSDSGGQPQHF. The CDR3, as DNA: TGTGCCTGGGGATCGGACAGCGGAGGTCAGCCCCAGCATTTT.

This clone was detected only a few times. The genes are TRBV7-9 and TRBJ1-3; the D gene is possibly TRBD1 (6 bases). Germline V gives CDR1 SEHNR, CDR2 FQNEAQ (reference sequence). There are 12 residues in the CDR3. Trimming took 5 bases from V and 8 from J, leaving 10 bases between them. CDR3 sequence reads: CASSGGGYTIYF. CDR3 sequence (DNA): TGTGCCAGCAGCGGAGGGGGGTACACCATATATTTT. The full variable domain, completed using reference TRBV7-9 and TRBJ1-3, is DTGVSQNPRHKITKRGQNVTFRCDPISEHNRLYWYRQTLGQGPEFLTYFQNEAQLEKSRLLSDRFSAERPKGSFSTLEIQRTEQGDSAMYLCASSGGGYTIYFGEGSWLTVV.

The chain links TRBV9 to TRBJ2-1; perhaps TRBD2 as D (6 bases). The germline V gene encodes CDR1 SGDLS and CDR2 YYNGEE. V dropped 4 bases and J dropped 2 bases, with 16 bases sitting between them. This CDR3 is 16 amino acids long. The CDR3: CASSPAAGGAYNEQFF. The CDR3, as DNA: TGTGCCAGCAGCCCCGCCGCGGGCGGGGCCTACAATGAGCAGTTCTTC. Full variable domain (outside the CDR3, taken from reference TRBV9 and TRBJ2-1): DSGVTQTPKHLITATGQRVTLRCSPRSGDLSVYWYQQSLDQGLQFLIQYYNGEERAKGNILERFSAQQFPDLHSELNLSSLELGDSALYFCASSPAAGGAYNEQFFGPGTRLTVL.

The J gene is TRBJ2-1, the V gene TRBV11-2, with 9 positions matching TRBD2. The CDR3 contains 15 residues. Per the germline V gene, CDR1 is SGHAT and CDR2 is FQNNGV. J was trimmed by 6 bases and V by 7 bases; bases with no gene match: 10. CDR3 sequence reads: CASTLGAGGLNEQFF. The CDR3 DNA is TGTGCCAGCACCCTCGGGGCGGGGGGGCTCAATGAGCAGTTCTTC.

CDR3 coding DNA: TGTGCCAGCAGTTACTTTCCGTCCCTGACTCAAGATACGCAGTATTTT. This translates into CASSYFPSLTQDTQYF. The V gene is TRBV6-5, the J gene TRBJ2-3; D is uncertain. Per the germline V gene, CDR1 is MNHEY and CDR2 is SVGAGI. V gave up 1 base and J gave up 5 bases, with 16 bases separating them. This CDR3 contains 16 residues.

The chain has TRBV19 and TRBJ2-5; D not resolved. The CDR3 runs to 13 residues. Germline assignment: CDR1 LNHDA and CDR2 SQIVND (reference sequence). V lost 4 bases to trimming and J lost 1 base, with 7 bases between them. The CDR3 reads CASSTSAQETQYF. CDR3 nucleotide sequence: TGTGCCAGTAGTACAAGTGCCCAAGAGACCCAGTACTTC.

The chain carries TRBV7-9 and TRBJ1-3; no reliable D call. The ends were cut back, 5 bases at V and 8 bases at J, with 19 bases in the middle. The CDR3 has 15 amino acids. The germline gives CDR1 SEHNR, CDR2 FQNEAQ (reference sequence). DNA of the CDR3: TGTGCCAGCAGCCCCGTTGAAGGAGTTTCTGACACCATATATTTT. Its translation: CASSPVEGVSDTIYF.

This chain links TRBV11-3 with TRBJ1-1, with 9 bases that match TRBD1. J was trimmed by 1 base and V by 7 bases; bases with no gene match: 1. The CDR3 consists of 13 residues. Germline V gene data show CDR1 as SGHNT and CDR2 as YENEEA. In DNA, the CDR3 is TGTGCCAGCAAACAGGGGGCGAACACTGAAGCTTTCTTT. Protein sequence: CASKQGANTEAFF.

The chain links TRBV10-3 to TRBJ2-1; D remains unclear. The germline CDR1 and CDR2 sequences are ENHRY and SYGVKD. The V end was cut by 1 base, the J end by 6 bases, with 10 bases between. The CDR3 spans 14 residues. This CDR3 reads CAISEYGSVNEQFF. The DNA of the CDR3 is TGTGCCATCAGTGAGTACGGGTCGGTCAATGAGCAGTTCTTC.

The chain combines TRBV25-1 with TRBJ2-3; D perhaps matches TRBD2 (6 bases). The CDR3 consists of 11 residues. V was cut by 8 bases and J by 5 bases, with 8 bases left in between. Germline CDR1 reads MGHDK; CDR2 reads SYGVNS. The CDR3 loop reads CASGGVDTQYF. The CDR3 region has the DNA TGTGCCAGCGGAGGGGTAGATACGCAGTATTTT.

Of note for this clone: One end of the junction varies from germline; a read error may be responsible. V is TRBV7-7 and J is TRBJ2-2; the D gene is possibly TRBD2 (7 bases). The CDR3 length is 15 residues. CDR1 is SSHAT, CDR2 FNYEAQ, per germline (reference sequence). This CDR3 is CASSLLGGGPGELFF. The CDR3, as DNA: TGTGCTAGCAGCTTACTGGGGGGGGGCCCCGGGGAGCTGTTTTTT.

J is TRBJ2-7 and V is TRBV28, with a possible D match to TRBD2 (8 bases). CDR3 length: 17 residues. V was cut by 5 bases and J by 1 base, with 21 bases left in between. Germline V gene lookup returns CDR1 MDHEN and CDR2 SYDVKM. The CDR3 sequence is CASSHIAGQGVSYEQYF. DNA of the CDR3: TGTGCCAGCAGTCATATAGCGGGGCAGGGGGTTTCCTACGAGCAGTACTTC.

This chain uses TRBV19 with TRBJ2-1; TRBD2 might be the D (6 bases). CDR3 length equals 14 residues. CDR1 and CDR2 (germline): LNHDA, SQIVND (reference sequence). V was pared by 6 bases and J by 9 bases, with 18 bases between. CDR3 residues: CASRRLDTPGEQFF. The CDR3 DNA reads TGTGCCAGTAGACGACTAGATACGCCTGGTGAGCAGTTCTTC.

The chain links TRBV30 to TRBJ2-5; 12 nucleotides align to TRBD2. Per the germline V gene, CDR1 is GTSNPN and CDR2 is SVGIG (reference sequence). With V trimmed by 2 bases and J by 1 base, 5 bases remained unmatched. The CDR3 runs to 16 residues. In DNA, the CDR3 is TGTGCCTGGAGTCCGTCTAGCGGGGGGGCCCAAGAGACCCAGTACTTC. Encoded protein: CAWSPSSGGAQETQYF. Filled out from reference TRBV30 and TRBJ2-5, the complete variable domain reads SQTIHQWPATLVQPVGSPLSLECTVEGTSNPNLYWYRQAAGRGLQLLFYSVGIGQISSEVPQNLSASRPQDRQFILSSKKLLLSDSGFYLCAWSPSSGGAQETQYFGPGTRLLVL.

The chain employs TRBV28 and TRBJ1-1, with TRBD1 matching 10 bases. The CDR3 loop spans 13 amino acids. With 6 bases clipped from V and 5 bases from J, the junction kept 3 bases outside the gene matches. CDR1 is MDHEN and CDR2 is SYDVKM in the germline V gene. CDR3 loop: CASRGGQGTEAFF. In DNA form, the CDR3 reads TGTGCCAGCAGGGGGGGACAGGGGACTGAAGCTTTCTTT.

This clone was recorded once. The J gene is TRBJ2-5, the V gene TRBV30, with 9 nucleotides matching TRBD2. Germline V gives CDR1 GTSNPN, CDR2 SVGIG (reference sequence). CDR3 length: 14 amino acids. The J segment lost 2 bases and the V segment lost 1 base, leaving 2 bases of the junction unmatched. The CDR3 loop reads CAWSGGGVQETQYF. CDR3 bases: TGTGCCTGGAGTGGCGGGGGGGTTCAAGAGACCCAGTACTTC.

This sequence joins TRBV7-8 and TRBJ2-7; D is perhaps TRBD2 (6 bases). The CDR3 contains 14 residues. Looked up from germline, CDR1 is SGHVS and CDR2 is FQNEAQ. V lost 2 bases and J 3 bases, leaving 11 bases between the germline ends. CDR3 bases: TGTGCCAGCAGCTTAAACCCCGGGAGCTACGAGCAGTACTTC. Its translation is CASSLNPGSYEQYF.

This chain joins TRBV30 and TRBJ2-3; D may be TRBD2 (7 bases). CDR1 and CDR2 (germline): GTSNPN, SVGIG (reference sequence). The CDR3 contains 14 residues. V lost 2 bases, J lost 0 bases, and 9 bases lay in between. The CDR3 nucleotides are TGTGCCTGGAGTCGGGGGGCGAGCACAGATACGCAGTATTTT. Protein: CAWSRGASTDTQYF.

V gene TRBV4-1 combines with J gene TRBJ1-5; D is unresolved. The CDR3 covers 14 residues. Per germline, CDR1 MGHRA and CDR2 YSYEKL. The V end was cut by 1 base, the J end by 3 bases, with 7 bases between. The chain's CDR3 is CASSQVGSNQPQHF. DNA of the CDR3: TGCGCCAGCAGCCAAGTCGGTTCCAATCAGCCCCAGCATTTT.